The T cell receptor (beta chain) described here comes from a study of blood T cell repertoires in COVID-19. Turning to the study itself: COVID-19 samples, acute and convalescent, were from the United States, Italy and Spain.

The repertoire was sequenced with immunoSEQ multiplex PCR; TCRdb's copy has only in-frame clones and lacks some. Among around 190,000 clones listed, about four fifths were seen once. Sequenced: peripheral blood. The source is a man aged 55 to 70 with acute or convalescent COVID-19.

CDR3 protein: CASSIRPGTGMGYTF. The CDR3 DNA sequence: TGTGCCAGCAGCATCCGACCCGGGACAGGAATGGGCTACACCTTC. The chain couples TRBV5-4 to TRBJ1-2, with 8 bases that match TRBD1. CDR1 is SGHNT and CDR2 is YYREEE in the germline V gene (reference sequence). The CDR3 totals 15 residues. V lost 4 bases and J lost 8; bases outside the gene matches: 13.